This T cell receptor beta chain was documented in a study of T cell responses to AZD1222 COVID-19 vaccine. Notes on the study in general: None of the repertoires were sampled until the peak T cell response had passed.

Only in-frame clones appear in the TCRdb table, and some are missing; sequencing was by immunoSEQ multiplex PCR. The data show about 120,000 clones, with approximately 90% seen just once and roughly 12% held by the top ten. In regard to this clone: Its specificity is not known.

V shed 7 bases, J shed 1 base, and the junction held 1 base outside the gene matches. The CDR3 is 13 residues long. Germline V gene data show CDR1 as SGHRS and CDR2 as YFSETQ. The sequencing used peripheral blood, collected on day 0 of AZD1222 vaccination. The chain recombines TRBV5-1 with TRBJ2-5, with 10 bases identical to TRBD2. This sequence was found in an adult in good health. The CDR3, as DNA: TGCGCCAGCCGGACTAGCGGCCAAGAGACCCAGTACTTC. Protein product: CASRTSGQETQYF.